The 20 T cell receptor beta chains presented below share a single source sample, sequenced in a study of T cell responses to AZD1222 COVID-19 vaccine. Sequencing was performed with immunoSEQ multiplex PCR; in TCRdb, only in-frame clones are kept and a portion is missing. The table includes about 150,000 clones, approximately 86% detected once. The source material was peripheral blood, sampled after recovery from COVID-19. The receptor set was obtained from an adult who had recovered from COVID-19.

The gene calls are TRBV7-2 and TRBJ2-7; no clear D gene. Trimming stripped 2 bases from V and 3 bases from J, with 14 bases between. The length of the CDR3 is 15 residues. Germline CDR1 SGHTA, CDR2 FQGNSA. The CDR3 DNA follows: TGTGCCAGCAGCTTAAGGGCTGCGGCCGTCTACGAGCAGTACTTC. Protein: CASSLRAAAVYEQYF.

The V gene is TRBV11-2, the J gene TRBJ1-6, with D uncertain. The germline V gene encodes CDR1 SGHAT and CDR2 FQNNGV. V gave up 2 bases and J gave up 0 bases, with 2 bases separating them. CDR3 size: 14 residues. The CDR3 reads CASSLSSYNSPLHF. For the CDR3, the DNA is TGTGCCAGCAGCTTATCCTCCTATAATTCACCCCTCCACTTT.

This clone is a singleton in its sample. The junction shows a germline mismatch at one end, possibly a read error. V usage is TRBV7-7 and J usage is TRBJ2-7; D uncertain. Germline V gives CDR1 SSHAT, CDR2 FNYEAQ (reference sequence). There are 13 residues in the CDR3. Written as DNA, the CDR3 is TGTGCTAGCAGCTTAAATGAGGTGGGGGAGCAGTACTTC. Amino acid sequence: CASSLNEVGEQYF.

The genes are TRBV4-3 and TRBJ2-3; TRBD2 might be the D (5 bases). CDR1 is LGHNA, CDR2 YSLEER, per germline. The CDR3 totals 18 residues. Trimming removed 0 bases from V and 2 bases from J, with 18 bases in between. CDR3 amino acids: CASSQDWDSVGDTDTQYF. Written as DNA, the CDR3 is TGCGCCAGCAGCCAAGATTGGGATAGCGTGGGAGACACAGATACGCAGTATTTT.

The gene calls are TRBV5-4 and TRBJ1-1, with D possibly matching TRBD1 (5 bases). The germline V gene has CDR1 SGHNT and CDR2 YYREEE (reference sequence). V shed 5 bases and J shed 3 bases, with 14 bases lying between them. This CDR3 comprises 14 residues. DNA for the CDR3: TGTGCCAGCAGGCAAGGACAAGTCGACACTGAAGCTTTCTTT. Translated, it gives CASRQGQVDTEAFF.

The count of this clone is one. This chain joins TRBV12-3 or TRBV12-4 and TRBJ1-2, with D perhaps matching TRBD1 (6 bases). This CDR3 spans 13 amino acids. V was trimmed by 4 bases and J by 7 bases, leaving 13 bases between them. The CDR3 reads CASSSSTGSGYTF. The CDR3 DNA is TGTGCCAGCAGTTCCTCGACAGGCAGTGGCTACACCTTC.

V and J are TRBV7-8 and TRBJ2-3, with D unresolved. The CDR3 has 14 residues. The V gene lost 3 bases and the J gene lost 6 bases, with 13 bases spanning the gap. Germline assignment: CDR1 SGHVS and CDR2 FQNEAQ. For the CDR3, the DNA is TGTGCCAGCAGCTTTGGTTACCCGGCGGATACGCAGTATTTT. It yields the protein CASSFGYPADTQYF.

The CDR3 nucleotides read TGCGCCAGCAGCTCGGGACCTACAGGGGCCCAGAACACCGGGGAGCTGTTTTTT. It translates to CASSSGPTGAQNTGELFF. The chain is built from TRBV5-1 and TRBJ2-2, with 7 nucleotides matching TRBD1. CDR3 length equals 18 residues. The ends lost 3 bases at V and 1 base at J; junction bases unmatched: 12. CDR1 SGHRS and CDR2 YFSETQ come from the germline V gene.

The CDR3 is CASSLGDRGGETQYF. The CDR3 DNA reads TGTGCCAGCAGCTTAGGTGACAGGGGAGGAGAGACCCAGTACTTC. This sequence joins TRBV11-1 and TRBJ2-5; 8 bases fit TRBD1. The V gene end was trimmed by 1 base and the J gene end by 4 bases; junction bases not matched to a gene: 5. The CDR3 runs to 15 residues. The germline CDR1 and CDR2 sequences are SGHAT and FQDESV (reference sequence).

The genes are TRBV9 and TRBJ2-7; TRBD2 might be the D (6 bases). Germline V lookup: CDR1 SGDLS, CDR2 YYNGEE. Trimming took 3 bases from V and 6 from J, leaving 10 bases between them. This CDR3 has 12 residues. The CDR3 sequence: CASSGAGSEQYF. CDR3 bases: TGTGCCAGCAGCGGCGCGGGGAGCGAGCAGTACTTC.

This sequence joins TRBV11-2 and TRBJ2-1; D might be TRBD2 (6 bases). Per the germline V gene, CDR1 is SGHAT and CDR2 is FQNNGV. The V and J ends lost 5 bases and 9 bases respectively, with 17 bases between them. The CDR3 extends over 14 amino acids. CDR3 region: CASSLKVRESEQFF. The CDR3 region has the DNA TGTGCCAGCAGCCTCAAAGTCCGGGAGAGTGAGCAGTTCTTC.

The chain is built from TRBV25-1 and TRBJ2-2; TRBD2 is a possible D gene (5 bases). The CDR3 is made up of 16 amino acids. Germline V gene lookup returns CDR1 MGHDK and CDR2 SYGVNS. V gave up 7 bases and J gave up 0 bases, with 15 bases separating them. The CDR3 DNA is TGTGCCAGCAAAAGAACCGGGAATTCGAACACCGGGGAGCTGTTTTTT. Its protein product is CASKRTGNSNTGELFF.

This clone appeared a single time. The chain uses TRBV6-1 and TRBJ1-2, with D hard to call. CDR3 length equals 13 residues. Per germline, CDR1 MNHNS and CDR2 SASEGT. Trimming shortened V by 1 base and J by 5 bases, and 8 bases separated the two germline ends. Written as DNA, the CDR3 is TGTGCCAGCAGTGAAGTTAGGTTATATGGCTACACCTTC. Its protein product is CASSEVRLYGYTF.

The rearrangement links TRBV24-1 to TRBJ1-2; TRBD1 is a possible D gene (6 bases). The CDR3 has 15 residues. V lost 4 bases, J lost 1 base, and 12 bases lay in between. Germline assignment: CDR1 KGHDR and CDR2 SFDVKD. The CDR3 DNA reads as TGTGCCACCAGTGACGGACAGTCGAATAACTATGGCTACACCTTC. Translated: CATSDGQSNNYGYTF.

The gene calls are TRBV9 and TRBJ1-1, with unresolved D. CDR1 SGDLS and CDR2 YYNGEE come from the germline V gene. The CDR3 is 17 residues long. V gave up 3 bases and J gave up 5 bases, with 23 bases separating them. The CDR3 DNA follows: TGTGCCAGCAGCGCCCGGGAGGGCAAATACCCCGGGACTGAAGCTTTCTTT. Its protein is CASSAREGKYPGTEAFF.

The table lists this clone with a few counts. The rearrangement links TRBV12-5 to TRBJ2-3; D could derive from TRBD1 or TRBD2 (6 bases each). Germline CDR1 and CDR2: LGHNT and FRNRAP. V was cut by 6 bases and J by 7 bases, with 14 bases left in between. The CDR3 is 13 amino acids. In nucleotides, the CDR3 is TGTGCTAGTGGCCACGGGGGCCCCTATACGCAGTATTTT. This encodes CASGHGGPYTQYF.

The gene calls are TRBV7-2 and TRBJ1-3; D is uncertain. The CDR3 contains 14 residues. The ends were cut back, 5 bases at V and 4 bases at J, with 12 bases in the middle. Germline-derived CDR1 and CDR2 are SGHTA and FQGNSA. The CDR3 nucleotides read TGTGCCAGCAGCGGAGGTGCCAGCGGAAACACCATATATTTT. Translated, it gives CASSGGASGNTIYF.

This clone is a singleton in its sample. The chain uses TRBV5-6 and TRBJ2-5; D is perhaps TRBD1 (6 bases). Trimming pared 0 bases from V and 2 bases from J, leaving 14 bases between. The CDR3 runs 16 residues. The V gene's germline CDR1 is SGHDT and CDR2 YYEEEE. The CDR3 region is CASSLGTERFQETQYF. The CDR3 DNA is TGTGCCAGCAGCTTGGGGACAGAAAGATTTCAAGAGACCCAGTACTTC.

The CDR3 here is CASSPSRDASYEQYF. The CDR3 DNA reads as TGTGCCAGCAGCCCCTCCCGGGACGCCTCCTACGAGCAGTACTTC. The rearrangement joins TRBV7-8 to TRBJ2-7; D may be TRBD1 or TRBD2 (5 bases each). The V gene's germline CDR1 is SGHVS and CDR2 FQNEAQ. The CDR3 is 15 amino acids. V was shortened by 5 bases and J by 0 bases, with 14 bases between the two germline ends.

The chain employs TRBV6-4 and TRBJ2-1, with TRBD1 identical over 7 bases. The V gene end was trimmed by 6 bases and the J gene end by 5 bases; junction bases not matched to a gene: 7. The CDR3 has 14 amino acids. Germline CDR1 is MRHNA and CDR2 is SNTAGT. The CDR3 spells CASSHGTDNNEQFF. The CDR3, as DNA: TGTGCCAGCAGCCACGGGACAGACAACAATGAGCAGTTCTTC.